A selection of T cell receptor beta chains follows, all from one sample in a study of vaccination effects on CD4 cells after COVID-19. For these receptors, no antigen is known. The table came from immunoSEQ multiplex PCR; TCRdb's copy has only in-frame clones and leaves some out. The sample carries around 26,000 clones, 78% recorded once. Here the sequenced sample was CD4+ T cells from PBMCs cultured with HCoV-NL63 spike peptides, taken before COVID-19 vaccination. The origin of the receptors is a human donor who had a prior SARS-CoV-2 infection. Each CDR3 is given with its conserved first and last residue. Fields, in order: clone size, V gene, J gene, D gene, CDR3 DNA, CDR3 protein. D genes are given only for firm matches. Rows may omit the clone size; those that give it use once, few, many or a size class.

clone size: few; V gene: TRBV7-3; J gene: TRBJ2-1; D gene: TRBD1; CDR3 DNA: TGTGCCAGCAGCTTGGGACAGGGTTCCTACAATGAGCAGTTCTTC; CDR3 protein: CASSLGQGSYNEQFF
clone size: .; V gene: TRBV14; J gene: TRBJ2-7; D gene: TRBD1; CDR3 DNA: TGTGCCAGCAGCCACCGGGGCCCCGGTTGGGGACAGCCCTACGAGCAGTACTTC; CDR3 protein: CASSHRGPGWGQPYEQYF
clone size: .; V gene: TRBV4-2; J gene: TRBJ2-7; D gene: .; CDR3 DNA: TGTGCCAGCAGCCAAGATGACCTTTATTCTGAGCAGTACTTC; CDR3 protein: CASSQDDLYSEQYF
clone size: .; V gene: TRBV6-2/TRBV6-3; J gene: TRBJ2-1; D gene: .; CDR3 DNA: TGTGCCAGCAGTTATCAAGGGTACAATGAGCAGTTCTTC; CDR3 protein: CASSYQGYNEQFF
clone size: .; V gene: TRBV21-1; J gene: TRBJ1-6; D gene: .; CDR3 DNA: TGTGCCAGCAGCATTTACAGCTCCTATAATTCACCCCTCCACTTT; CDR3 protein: CASSIYSSYNSPLHF
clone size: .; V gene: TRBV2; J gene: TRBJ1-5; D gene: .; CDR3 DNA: TGTGCCAGCAGAGGCTCAAATCAGCCCCAGCATTTT; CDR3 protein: CASRGSNQPQHF
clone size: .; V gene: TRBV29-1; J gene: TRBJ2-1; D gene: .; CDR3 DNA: TGCAGCGTTGAGGTAGAAAACAATGAGCAGTTCTTC; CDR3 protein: CSVEVENNEQFF
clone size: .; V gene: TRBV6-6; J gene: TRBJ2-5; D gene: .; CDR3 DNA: TGTGCCAGCAGTCTCCTATTAACAGGGATAATCGGAGAGACCCAGTACTTC; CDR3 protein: CASSLLLTGIIGETQYF
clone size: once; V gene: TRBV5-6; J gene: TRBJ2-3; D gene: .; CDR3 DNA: TGTGCCAGCAGCCGCGGCAGGAACACAGATACGCAGTATTTT; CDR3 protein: CASSRGRNTDTQYF
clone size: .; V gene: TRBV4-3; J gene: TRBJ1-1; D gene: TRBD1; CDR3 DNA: TGCGCCAGCAGCCGAAGGGGGCTCGCCACTGAAGCTTTCTTT; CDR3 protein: CASSRRGLATEAFF
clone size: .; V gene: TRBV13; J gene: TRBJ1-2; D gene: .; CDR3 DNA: TGTGCCAGCAGCTTGGAGTCCTATGGCTACACCTTC; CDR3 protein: CASSLESYGYTF
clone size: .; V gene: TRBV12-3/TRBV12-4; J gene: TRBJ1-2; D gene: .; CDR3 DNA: TGTGCCAGCAGTGGGCGGGGAGAGTATGGCTACACCTTC; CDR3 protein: CASSGRGEYGYTF
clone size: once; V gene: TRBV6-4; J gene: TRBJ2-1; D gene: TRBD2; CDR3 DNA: TGTGCCAGCAGTATAACTAGCGGAGCAGCTTACAATGAGCAGTTCTTC; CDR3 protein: CASSITSGAAYNEQFF
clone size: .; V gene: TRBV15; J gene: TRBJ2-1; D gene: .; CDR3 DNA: TGTGCCACCAGCAGAGCTCTAGATCCAGCTGAGCAGTTCTTC; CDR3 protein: CATSRALDPAEQFF
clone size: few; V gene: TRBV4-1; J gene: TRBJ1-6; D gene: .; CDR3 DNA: TGCGCCAGCAGCCGCCAGGGTACGCGCGAGTCACCCCTCCACTTT; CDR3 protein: CASSRQGTRESPLHF
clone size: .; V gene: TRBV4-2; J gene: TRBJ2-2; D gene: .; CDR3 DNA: TGTGCCAGCAGCCAAGATTACCAAACCGGGGAGCTGTTTTTT; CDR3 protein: CASSQDYQTGELFF
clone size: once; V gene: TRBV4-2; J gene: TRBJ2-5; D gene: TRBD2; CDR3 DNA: TGTGCCAGCAGCCAAGTCCCCAGCGGGATGGGAGAGACCCAGTACTTC; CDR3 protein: CASSQVPSGMGETQYF
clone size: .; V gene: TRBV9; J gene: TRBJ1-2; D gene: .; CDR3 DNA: TGTGCCAGCAGCGTAGCTTCGGGGAATGGCTACACCTTC; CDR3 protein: CASSVASGNGYTF
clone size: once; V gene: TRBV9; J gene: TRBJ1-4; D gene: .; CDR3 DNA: TGTGCCAGCAGCGTATGGGGGGCACCTAATGAAAAACTGTTTTTT; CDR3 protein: CASSVWGAPNEKLFF
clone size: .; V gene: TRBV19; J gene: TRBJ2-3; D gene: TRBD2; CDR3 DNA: TGTGCCAGCACCGCCGGGACTAGCGGGGCCGTAAAGGGACATACGCAGTATTTT; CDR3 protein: CASTAGTSGAVKGHTQYF
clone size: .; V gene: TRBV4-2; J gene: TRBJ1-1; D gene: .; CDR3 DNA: TGTGCCAGCAGCCAAGAATCTCGGGCCACTGAAGCTTTCTTT; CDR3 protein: CASSQESRATEAFF
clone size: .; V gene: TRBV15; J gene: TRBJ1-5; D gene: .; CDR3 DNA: TGTGCCACCAGCAGATCGCTGGGACAACGGGATTTCAATCAGCCCCAGCATTTT; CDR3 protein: CATSRSLGQRDFNQPQHF
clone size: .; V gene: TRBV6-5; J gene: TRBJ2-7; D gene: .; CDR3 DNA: TGTGCCAGCAGCTTTACGAAGCGCTCCTACGAGCAGTACTTC; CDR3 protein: CASSFTKRSYEQYF
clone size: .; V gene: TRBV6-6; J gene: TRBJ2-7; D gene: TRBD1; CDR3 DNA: TGTGCCAGCAGCCCGGGACAGGGGCATAATGAGCAGTACTTC; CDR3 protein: CASSPGQGHNEQYF
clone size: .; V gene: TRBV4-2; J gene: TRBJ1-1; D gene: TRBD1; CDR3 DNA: TGTGCCAGCAGCCAACTAAACAGGGGTAGCACTGAAGCTTTCTTT; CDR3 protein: CASSQLNRGSTEAFF
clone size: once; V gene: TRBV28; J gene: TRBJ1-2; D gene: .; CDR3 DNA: TGTGCCAGCAGTTATCGGTATGGCTACACCTTC; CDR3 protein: CASSYRYGYTF
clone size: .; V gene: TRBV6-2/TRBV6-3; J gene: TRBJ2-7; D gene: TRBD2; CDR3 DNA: TGTGCCAGCAGTTTAATGCTAGGCGGGAGCCCTTACGAGCAGTACTTC; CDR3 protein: CASSLMLGGSPYEQYF
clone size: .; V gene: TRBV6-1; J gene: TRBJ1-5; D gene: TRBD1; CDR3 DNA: TGTGCCAGCAGTGCCCCGCGGGACAGGGTGCCCAATCAGCCCCAGCATTTT; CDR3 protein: CASSAPRDRVPNQPQHF
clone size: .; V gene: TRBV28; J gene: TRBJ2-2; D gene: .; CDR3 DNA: TGTGCCAGCAGTTTATCCCGGGGGCGCGGAACCGGGGAGCTGTTTTTT; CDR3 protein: CASSLSRGRGTGELFF
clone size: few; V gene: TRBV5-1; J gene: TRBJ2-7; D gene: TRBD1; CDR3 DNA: TGCGCCAGCAGCTTTGGGACAGGGTTTCTTCTCTACGAGCAGTACTTC; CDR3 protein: CASSFGTGFLLYEQYF
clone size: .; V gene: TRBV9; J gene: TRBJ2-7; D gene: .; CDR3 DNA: TGTGCCAGCAGCGTAGAGGACAGTAATTTCATCTACGAGCAGTACTTC; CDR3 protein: CASSVEDSNFIYEQYF
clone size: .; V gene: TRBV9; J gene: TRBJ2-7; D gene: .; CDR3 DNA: TGTGCCAGCAGCGTAGACTCGGGATTGGGGTACGAGCAGTACTTC; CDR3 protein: CASSVDSGLGYEQYF
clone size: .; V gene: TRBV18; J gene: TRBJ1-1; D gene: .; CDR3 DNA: TGTGCCAGCTCACCGCGGGGAGGGGTCAGGGGCACTGAAGCTTTCTTT; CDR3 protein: CASSPRGGVRGTEAFF
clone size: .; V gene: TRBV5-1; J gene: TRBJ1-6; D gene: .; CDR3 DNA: TGCGCCAGCAGCTTTTTGGGCGGAAATTCACCCCTCCACTTT; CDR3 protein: CASSFLGGNSPLHF
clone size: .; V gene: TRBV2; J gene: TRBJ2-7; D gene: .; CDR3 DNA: TGTGCCAGCAACCAGGGATTCTACGAGCAGTACTTC; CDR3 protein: CASNQGFYEQYF
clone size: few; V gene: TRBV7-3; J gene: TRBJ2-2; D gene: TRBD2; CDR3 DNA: TGTGCCAGCAGCTTAAAGGCTAACGCGGCGGGAGGCCTGAACACCGGGGAGCTGTTTTTT; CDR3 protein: CASSLKANAAGGLNTGELFF